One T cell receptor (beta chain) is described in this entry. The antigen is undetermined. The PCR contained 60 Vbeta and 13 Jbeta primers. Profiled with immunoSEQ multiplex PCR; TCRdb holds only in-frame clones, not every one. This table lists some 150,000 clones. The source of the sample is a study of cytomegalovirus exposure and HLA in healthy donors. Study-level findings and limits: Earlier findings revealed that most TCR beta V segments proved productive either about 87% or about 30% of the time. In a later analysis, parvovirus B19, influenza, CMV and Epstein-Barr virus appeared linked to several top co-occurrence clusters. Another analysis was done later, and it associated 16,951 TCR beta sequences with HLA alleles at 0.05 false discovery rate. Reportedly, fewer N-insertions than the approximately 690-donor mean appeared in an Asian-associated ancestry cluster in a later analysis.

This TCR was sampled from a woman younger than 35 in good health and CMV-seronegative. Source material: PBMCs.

Here the CDR3 reads CASKSTAGYEQYF. DNA of the CDR3: TGTGCCAGCAAATCGACAGCAGGCTACGAGCAGTACTTC. J is TRBJ2-7 and V is TRBV6-5, with a possible D match to TRBD1 (5 bases). V was shortened by 7 bases and J by 3 bases, with 13 bases between the two germline ends. CDR1 is MNHEY, CDR2 SVGAGI, per germline. This CDR3 comprises 13 residues.